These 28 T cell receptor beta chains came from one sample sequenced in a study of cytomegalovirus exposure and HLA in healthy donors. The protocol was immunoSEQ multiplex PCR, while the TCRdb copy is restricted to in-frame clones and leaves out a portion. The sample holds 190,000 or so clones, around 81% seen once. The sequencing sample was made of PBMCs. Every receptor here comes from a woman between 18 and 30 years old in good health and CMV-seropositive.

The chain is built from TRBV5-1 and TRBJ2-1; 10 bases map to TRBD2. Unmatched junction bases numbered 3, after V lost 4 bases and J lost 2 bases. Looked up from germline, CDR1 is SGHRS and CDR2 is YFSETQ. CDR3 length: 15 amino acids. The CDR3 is CASSASGGAYNEQFF. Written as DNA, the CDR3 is TGCGCCAGCAGCGCGAGCGGGGGGGCCTACAATGAGCAGTTCTTC.

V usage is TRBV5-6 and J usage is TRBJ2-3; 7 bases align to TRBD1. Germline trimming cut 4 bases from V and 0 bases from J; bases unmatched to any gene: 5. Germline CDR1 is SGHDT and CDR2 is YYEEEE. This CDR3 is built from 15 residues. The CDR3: CASSPTGYSTDTQYF. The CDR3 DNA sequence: TGTGCCAGCAGCCCGACAGGGTATAGCACAGATACGCAGTATTTT.

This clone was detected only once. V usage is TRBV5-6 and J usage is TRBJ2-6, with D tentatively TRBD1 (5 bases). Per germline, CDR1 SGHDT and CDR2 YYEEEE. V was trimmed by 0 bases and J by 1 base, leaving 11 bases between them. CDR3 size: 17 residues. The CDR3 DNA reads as TGTGCCAGCAGCTTGGCTCAGGGTATTTCTGGGGCCAACGTCCTGACTTTC. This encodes CASSLAQGISGANVLTF.

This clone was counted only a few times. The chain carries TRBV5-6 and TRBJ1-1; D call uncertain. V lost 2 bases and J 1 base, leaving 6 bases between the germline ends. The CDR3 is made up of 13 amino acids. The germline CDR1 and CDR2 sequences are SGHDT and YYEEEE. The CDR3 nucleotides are TGTGCCAGCAGCTTTGGCAGGAACACTGAAGCTTTCTTT. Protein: CASSFGRNTEAFF.

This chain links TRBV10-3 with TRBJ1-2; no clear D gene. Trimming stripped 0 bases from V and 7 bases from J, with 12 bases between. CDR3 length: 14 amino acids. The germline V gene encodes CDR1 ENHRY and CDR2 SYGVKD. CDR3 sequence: CAISESIQYSGYTF. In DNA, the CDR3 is TGTGCCATCAGTGAGTCGATTCAGTACAGTGGCTACACCTTC.

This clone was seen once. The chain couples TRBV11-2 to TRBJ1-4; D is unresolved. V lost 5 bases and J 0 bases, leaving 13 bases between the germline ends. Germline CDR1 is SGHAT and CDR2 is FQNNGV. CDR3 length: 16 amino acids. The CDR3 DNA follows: TGTGCCAGCAGCCGAGATACAGCCGCAACTAATGAAAAACTGTTTTTT. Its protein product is CASSRDTAATNEKLFF.

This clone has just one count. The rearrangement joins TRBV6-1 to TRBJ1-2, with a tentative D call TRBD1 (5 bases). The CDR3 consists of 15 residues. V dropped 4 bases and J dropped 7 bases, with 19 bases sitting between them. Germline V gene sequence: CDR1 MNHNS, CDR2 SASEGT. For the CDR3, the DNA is TGTGCCAGCAGTGTGGACATTAGTATTTCGGGTGGCTACACCTTC. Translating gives CASSVDISISGGYTF.

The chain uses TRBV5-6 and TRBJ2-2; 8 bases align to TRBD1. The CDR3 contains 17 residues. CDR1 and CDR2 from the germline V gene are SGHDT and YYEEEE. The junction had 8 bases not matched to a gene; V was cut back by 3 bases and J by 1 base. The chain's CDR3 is CASSSPDREVNTGELFF. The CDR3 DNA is TGTGCCAGCAGCTCACCGGACAGGGAAGTGAACACCGGGGAGCTGTTTTTT.

CDR3 nucleotide sequence: TGTGCCAGCGGACGATTCAGGGGTACTCTAGAGCAGTACTTC. Encoded protein: CASGRFRGTLEQYF. This chain joins TRBV27 and TRBJ2-7; possibly TRBD1 for D (6 bases). V lost 8 bases to trimming and J lost 7 bases, with 21 bases between them. Germline CDR1 reads MNHEY; CDR2 reads SMNVEV (reference sequence). The CDR3 length is 14 residues.

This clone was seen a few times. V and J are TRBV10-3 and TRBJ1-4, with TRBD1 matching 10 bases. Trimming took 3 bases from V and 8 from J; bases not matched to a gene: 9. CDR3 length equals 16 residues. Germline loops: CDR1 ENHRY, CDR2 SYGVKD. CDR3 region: CAISDSGTGVQEKLFF. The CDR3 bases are TGTGCCATCAGTGACTCCGGGACAGGGGTACAAGAAAAACTGTTTTTT.

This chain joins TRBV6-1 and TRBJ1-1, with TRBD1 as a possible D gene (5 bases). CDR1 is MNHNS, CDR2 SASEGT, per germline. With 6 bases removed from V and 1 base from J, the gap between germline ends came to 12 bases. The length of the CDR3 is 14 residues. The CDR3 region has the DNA TGTGCCAGCAGGCGGGGCGGTTCGAACACTGAAGCTTTCTTT. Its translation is CASRRGGSNTEAFF.

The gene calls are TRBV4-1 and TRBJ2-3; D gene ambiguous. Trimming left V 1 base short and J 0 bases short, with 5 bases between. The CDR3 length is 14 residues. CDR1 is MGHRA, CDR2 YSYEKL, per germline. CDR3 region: CASSQVTSTDTQYF. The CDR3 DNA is TGCGCCAGCAGCCAAGTAACTAGCACAGATACGCAGTATTTT.

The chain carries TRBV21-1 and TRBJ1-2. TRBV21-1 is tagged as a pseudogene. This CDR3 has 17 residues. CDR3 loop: CASSLEGGAKANYGYTF. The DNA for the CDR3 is TGTGCCAGCAGCCTAGAGGGGGGGGCAAAGGCTAACTATGGCTACACCTTC.

The CDR3 DNA reads as TGTGCCAGCATGATAGCGGGGGGTGTCGGGGAGCTGTTTTTT. Protein product: CASMIAGGVGELFF. The rearrangement joins TRBV6-5 to TRBJ2-2, with 10 nucleotides matching TRBD2. Per germline, CDR1 MNHEY and CDR2 SVGAGI. The CDR3 has 14 amino acids. The junction had 6 bases not matched to a gene; V was cut back by 7 bases and J by 7 bases.

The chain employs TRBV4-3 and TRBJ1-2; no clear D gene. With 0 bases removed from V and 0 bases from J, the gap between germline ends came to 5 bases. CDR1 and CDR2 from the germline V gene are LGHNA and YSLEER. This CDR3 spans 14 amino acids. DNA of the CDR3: TGCGCCAGCAGCCAAGATCAATCTAACTATGGCTACACCTTC. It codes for CASSQDQSNYGYTF.

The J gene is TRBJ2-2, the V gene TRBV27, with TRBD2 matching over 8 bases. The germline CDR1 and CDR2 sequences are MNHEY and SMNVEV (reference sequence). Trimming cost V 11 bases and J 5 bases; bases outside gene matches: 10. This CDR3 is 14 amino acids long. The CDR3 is CASAWIAGTGELFF. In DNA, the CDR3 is TGTGCCTCCGCCTGGATAGCGGGGACCGGGGAGCTGTTTTTT.

The CDR3 nucleotides read TGCGCCAGCAGCCTATCCCGTGGGAGCGGAAACACCGGGGAGCTGTTTTTT. Protein product: CASSLSRGSGNTGELFF. The chain uses TRBV4-1 and TRBJ2-2; D might be TRBD2 (5 bases). Trimming shortened V by 4 bases and J by 2 bases, and 17 bases separated the two germline ends. From germline, CDR1 is MGHRA and CDR2 YSYEKL. CDR3 size: 17 residues.

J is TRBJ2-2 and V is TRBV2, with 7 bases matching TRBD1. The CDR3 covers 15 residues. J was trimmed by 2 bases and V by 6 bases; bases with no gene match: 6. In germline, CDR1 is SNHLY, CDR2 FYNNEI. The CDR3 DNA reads TGTGCCAGCAGGCCCGGGACAGTTAACACCGGGGAGCTGTTTTTT. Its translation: CASRPGTVNTGELFF.

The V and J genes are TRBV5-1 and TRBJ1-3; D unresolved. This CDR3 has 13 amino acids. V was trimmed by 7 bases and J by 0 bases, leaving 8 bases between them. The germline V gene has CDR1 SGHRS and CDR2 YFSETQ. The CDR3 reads CASGLNSGNTIYF. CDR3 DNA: TGCGCCAGCGGCCTTAACTCTGGAAACACCATATATTTT.

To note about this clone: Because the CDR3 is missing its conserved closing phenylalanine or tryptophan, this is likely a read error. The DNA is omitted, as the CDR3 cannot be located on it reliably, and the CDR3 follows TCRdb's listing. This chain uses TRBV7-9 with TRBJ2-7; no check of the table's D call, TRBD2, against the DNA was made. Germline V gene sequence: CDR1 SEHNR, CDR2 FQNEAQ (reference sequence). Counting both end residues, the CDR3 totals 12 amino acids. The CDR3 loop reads CASSLDPFSYAL.

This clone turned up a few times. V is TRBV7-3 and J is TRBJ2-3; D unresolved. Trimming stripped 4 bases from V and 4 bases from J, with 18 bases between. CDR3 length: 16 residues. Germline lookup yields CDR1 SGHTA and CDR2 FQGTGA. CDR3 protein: CASSSEFARGADTQYF. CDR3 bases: TGTGCCAGCAGCTCGGAGTTCGCGCGAGGAGCAGATACGCAGTATTTT. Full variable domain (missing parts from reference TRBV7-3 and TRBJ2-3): GAGVSQTPSNKVTEKGKYVELRCDPISGHTALYWYRQSLGQGPEFLIYFQGTGAADDSGLPNDRFFAVRPEGSVSTLKIQRTERGDSAVYLCASSSEFARGADTQYFGPGTRLTVL.

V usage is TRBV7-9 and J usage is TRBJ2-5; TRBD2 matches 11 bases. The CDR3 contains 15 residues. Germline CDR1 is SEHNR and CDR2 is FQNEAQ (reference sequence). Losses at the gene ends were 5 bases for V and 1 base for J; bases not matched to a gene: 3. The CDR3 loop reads CASSKLAGVQETQYF. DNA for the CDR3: TGTGCCAGCAGCAAACTAGCGGGGGTCCAAGAGACCCAGTACTTC. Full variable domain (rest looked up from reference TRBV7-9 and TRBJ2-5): DTGVSQNPRHKITKRGQNVTFRCDPISEHNRLYWYRQTLGQGPEFLTYFQNEAQLEKSRLLSDRFSAERPKGSFSTLEIQRTEQGDSAMYLCASSKLAGVQETQYFGPGTRLLVL.

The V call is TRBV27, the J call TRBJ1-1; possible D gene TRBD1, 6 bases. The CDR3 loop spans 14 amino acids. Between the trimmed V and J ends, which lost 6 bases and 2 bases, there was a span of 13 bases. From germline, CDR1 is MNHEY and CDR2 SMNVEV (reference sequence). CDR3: CASRVRGGNTEAFF. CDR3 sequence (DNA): TGTGCCAGCAGAGTCAGAGGGGGAAACACTGAAGCTTTCTTT.

CDR3 in amino acids: CASSWRGRETQYF. DNA of the CDR3: TGTGCCAGTAGTTGGCGGGGGAGAGAGACCCAGTACTTC. The rearrangement uses TRBV19 and TRBJ2-5; 7 bases fit TRBD2. The ends lost 5 bases at V and 4 bases at J; junction bases unmatched: 4. Germline loops: CDR1 LNHDA, CDR2 SQIVND (reference sequence). The CDR3 consists of 13 residues.

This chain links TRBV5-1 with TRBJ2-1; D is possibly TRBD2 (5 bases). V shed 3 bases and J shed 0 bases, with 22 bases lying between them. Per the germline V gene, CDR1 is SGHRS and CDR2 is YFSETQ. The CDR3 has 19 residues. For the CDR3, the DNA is TGCGCCAGCAGCTCGACACAAGCCTTCAGCGGAATCTCCTACAATGAGCAGTTCTTC. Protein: CASSSTQAFSGISYNEQFF.

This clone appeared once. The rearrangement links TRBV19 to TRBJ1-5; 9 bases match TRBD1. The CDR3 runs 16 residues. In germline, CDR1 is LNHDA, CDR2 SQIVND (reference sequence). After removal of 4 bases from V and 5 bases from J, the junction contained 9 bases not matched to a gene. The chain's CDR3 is CASSNQRDREDQPQHF. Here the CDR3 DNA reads TGTGCCAGTAGTAACCAAAGGGACAGGGAGGATCAGCCCCAGCATTTT.

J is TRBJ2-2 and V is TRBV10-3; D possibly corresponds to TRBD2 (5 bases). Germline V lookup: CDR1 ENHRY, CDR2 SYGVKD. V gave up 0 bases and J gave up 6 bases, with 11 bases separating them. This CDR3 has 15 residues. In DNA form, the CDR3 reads TGTGCCATCAGTGAGTCGAGGGTCCTAGCCGGGGAGCTGTTTTTT. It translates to CAISESRVLAGELFF.

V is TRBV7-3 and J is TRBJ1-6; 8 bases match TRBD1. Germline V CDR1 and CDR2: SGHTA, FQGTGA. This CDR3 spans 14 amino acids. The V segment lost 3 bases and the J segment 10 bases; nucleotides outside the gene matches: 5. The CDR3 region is CASSFQGALSPLHF. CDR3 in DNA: TGTGCCAGCAGCTTCCAGGGGGCCTTGTCACCCCTCCACTTT.